This T cell receptor beta chain emerged from a study of technical replicates of blood from a few donors (TCRdb year 2017). The receptor library was made with the immunoSEQ multiplex PCR assay. TCRdb retrieved this table from immuneACCESS and kept in-frame rearrangements only. Not all clones are present; in checked studies, unresolved V genes account for under half, and no reason is known for the remainder. The sample table contains about 14,000 clones; only one count was recorded for about 85% of them. Jointly, the top ten make up roughly 10% of the sample. Trimming costs V 4 bases and J 0 bases, and their ends lie 6 bases apart. The germline V gene (reference sequence) provides CDR1 SEHNR and CDR2 FQNEAQ. The CDR3, cysteine through phenylalanine, is 14 amino acids long. Kept here is only the CDR3 DNA, which spans 42 bases and is read in frame from base 1. Comments on this clone: Its antigen is currently not known. Base qualities were left out, and no much larger clone turns up one base away.

The TCR comes from a human donor in good health. Sequencing was done on a sample of PBMCs. The V gene is TRBV7-9 and the J gene is TRBJ2-2; TRBD2 could be the D gene, as 5 bases match. The DNA sequence is given as TGTGCCAGCAGCTGGACTTCGAACACCGGGGAGCTGTTTTTT. This translates into CASSWTSNTGELFF.